The rows below give T cell receptor beta chains drawn from one sample of a study of glioma-infiltrating T cells after dendritic cell vaccination. Sequenced by immunoSEQ multiplex PCR; TCRdb stores in-frame clones only, minus some. The data show fewer than 90,000 clones, around four fifths seen once. Sample: blood, taken after dendritic cell vaccination. These TCRs come from a human donor with glioblastoma. CDR3s include the opening cysteine and the closing phenylalanine or tryptophan. D genes are given only for firm matches. Rows give clone size only sometimes, using once, few, many, or a class for an expanded clone.

size: -
V: TRBV27
J: TRBJ1-1
D: -
DNA: TGTGCCAGCAGTCAGGGCCCGGTTTGGGGAGCTTTCTTT
CDR3: CASSQGPVWGAFF

size: -
V: TRBV5-4
J: TRBJ2-7
D: -
DNA: TGTGCCAGCAGCTTGGTCAGCGTCAGCTCCTACGAGCAGTACTTC
CDR3: CASSLVSVSSYEQYF

size: -
V: TRBV7-2
J: TRBJ1-1
D: TRBD1
DNA: TGTGCCAGCAGCTTTAGCATCGACAGGGGAAACACTGAAGCTTTCTTT
CDR3: CASSFSIDRGNTEAFF

size: -
V: TRBV4-2
J: TRBJ1-2
D: -
DNA: TGTGCCAGCAGCCAACACACAGGGTTAGTCATCAACCGCGACTATGGCTACACCTTC
CDR3: CASSQHTGLVINRDYGYTF

size: -
V: TRBV6-5
J: TRBJ1-2
D: -
DNA: TGTGCCAGCAGTTACTCTGGGGCGTCGAACTATGGCTACACCTTC
CDR3: CASSYSGASNYGYTF

size: -
V: TRBV19
J: TRBJ1-1
D: -
DNA: TGTGCCAGCAGCATAACAGGTATTAACACTGAAGCTTTCTTT
CDR3: CASSITGINTEAFF

size: -
V: TRBV11-3
J: TRBJ1-6
D: -
DNA: TGTGCCAGCAGCGCAGGGAATTCACCCCTCCACTTT
CDR3: CASSAGNSPLHF

size: -
V: TRBV19
J: TRBJ2-7
D: -
DNA: TGTGCCAGTAGTGACCGGGACGGGGGTCCCCTCGAGCAGTACTTC
CDR3: CASSDRDGGPLEQYF

size: -
V: TRBV15
J: TRBJ2-5
D: -
DNA: TGTGCCACCAGCAGAGACCCCCTAGCGTTGGAGACCCAGTACTTC
CDR3: CATSRDPLALETQYF

size: -
V: TRBV7-6
J: TRBJ1-5
D: -
DNA: TGTGCCAGCAGCTTAGCTGGAGGGTGGGGAAATCAGCCCCAGCATTTT
CDR3: CASSLAGGWGNQPQHF

size: -
V: TRBV5-4
J: TRBJ1-1
D: -
DNA: TGTGCCAGCAGCTTCGATGGCAAACTGAACACTGAAGCTTTCTTT
CDR3: CASSFDGKLNTEAFF

size: few
V: TRBV18
J: TRBJ2-5
D: TRBD1
DNA: TGTGCCAGCTCACCACAAATGGACAGGCAAGAGACCCAGTACTTC
CDR3: CASSPQMDRQETQYF

size: -
V: TRBV4-1
J: TRBJ2-7
D: TRBD2
DNA: TGCGCCAGCAGCCAAGTCGGGACTAGTCGTGTCGACGAGCAGTACTTC
CDR3: CASSQVGTSRVDEQYF

size: -
V: TRBV19
J: TRBJ2-3
D: -
DNA: TGTGCCAGTAGTCCAAGCACAGATACGCAGTATTTT
CDR3: CASSPSTDTQYF

size: -
V: TRBV29-1
J: TRBJ1-2
D: -
DNA: TGCAGCGTTGAACAGATGAGCGACAACTATGGCTACACCTTC
CDR3: CSVEQMSDNYGYTF

size: -
V: TRBV6-1
J: TRBJ1-1
D: TRBD1
DNA: TGTGCCAGCAGTACAGGGGGCGAGAACACTGAAGCTTTCTTT
CDR3: CASSTGGENTEAFF

size: -
V: TRBV7-2
J: TRBJ1-1
D: -
DNA: TGTGCCAGCAGCACTCAAAGGGGGACTGAAGCTTTCTTT
CDR3: CASSTQRGTEAFF

size: once
V: TRBV4-3
J: TRBJ2-6
D: -
DNA: TGCGCCAGCAGCCAAGGGTACAGTGATGCGGGGGCCAACGTCCTGACTTTC
CDR3: CASSQGYSDAGANVLTF

size: -
V: TRBV5-4
J: TRBJ1-1
D: TRBD1
DNA: TGTGCCAGCAGCGGACCGGGACAGCCCTTCACTGAAGCTTTCTTT
CDR3: CASSGPGQPFTEAFF

size: -
V: TRBV5-4
J: TRBJ2-7
D: TRBD1
DNA: TGTGCCAGCAGCTTAGGGACAGGGGGCTTTAACGAGCAGTACTTC
CDR3: CASSLGTGGFNEQYF

size: -
V: TRBV19
J: TRBJ1-2
D: -
DNA: TGTGCCAGTACCAACCCGAGGAGGCGCTTTAATGGCTACACCTTC
CDR3: CASTNPRRRFNGYTF

size: -
V: TRBV2
J: TRBJ1-1
D: -
DNA: TGTGCCAGCAGTGAGCTTGAGCCGATTCTGAACACTGAAGCTTTCTTT
CDR3: CASSELEPILNTEAFF

size: few
V: TRBV4-1
J: TRBJ1-5
D: TRBD1
DNA: TGCGCCAGCAGCCAGGTACTACAGGGGGCCGTTCAGCCCCAGCATTTT
CDR3: CASSQVLQGAVQPQHF

size: once
V: TRBV7-9
J: TRBJ2-3
D: TRBD2
DNA: TGTGCCAGCAGCTTAGTGGCTAGCGGGGGCTTGAATACGCAGTATTTT
CDR3: CASSLVASGGLNTQYF